The sequence of this T cell receptor beta chain was determined in a study of blood T cell repertoires in COVID-19. Study-wide context: Material from acute and convalescent COVID-19 was sourced from the United States, Italy and Spain.

The V gene's germline CDR1 is MGHRA and CDR2 YSYEKL. The CDR3 is made up of 16 amino acids. With 4 bases removed from V and 4 bases from J, the gap between germline ends came to 19 bases. Original processing methods: Reference gene primer amplification yielded estimated nucleated cell counts. The assay was immunoSEQ multiplex PCR, and TCRdb's table has in-frame clones only and misses some. V, J and clone size derive from that table, while D and trimming were established from the DNA sequence. Of about 68,000 clones listed, about 86% are singletons. The TCR sequence derives from a woman aged 55 to 70 with acute or convalescent COVID-19. Sequenced: peripheral blood. This chain links TRBV4-1 with TRBJ1-1; D is possibly TRBD1 (6 bases). As DNA, the CDR3 is TGCGCCAGCAGCCGATCGGTAACAGGGTTAATCACTGAAGCTTTCTTT. It is translated as CASSRSVTGLITEAFF.